This entry lists 2 T cell receptor beta chains sequenced from one sample in a study of CD8+ T cells in alopecia areata. It was with CD4, CD8alpha, NKG2D, NKG2ACE and other markers that pooled cutaneous lymph node cells were sorted. cDNA prepared by RNA extraction and subsequent reverse transcription served as the template for sequencing. Clones were read by immunoSEQ multiplex PCR, and TCRdb kept only the in-frame ones, dropping some. The sample counts 290,000 or so clones, none seen once; the ten largest own roughly 1.2%. Sequenced sample: CD4+ T cells sorted from a lymph node. The receptors originated from a C3H/HeJ mouse with alopecia areata. This mouse strain has H2-k as its MHC haplotype.

About this clone: Here the gene names and germline are mouse. The CDR3 is cut off 4 residues early in the read; its end comes from the germline J gene. The chain has TRBV5 and TRBJ2-5; TRBD2 might be the D (6 bases). The CDR3 contains 15 residues. Germline V lookup: CDR1 LGHNA, CDR2 YNLKQL (reference sequence). CDR3 bases read: TGTGCCAGCAGCCAAGATGGGGCTGGGGCCGAC. This encodes CASSQDGAGAD. The complete CDR3 sequence is CASSQDGAGADTQYF.

This clone was seen a few times. Gene labels here are mouse ones. The CDR3 loop reads CASSPEGNQDTQYF. The sequenced CDR3 bases are TGTGCCAGCAGCCCAGAGGGTAACCAAGAC. This chain joins TRBV5 and TRBJ2-5; unclear D gene. Read coverage stops 4 residues before the CDR3 terminus; the germline J gene supplies the remainder. The length of the CDR3 is 14 residues. V was clipped by 4 bases and J by 0 bases, with 8 bases between them. CDR1 and CDR2 from the germline V gene are LGHNA and YNLKQL (reference sequence).